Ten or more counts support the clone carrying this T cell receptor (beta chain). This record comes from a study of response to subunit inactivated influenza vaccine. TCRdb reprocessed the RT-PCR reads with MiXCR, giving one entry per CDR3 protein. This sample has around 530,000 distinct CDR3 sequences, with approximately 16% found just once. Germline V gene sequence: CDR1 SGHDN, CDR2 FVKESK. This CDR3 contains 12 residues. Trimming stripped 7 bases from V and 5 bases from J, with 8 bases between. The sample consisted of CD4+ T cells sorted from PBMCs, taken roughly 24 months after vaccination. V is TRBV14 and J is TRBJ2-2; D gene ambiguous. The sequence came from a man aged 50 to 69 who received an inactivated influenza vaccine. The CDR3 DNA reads TGTGCCAGCACCCTGGGGACCGGGGAGCTGTTTTTT. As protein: CASTLGTGELFF.